This T cell receptor beta chain was recovered during a study of shared clonotypes between healthy human individuals. Study-level findings and limits: Sequencing depth was expected to affect clonotype sharing among donors.

On this clone: Antigen unknown.

Replicate PCRs run on sorted subsets employed 200 ng DNA, roughly 30,000 T cell genomes. The data were produced by immunoSEQ multiplex PCR, yet TCRdb's version contains in-frame clones alone and is incomplete. This sample carries more than 1 million clones, 75% to 85% of them seen once, and the ten largest clones take more than 0.45%. This clonotype was sampled from a man aged 18 to 29 in good health. Some clones in this sample may be carry-over from other donors' samples. The specimen was memory CD4+ T cells from PBMCs. Subset defined: CD45RA-negative fraction.

CDR3 residues: CSVGLGQGAYGYTF. CDR3 nucleotides: TGCAGCGTTGGGCTTGGACAGGGCGCCTATGGCTACACCTTC. The chain uses TRBV29-1 and TRBJ1-2; 8 bases are a match to TRBD1. Unmatched junction bases numbered 8, after V lost 4 bases and J lost 4 bases. This CDR3 region has 14 residues. Germline V gene sequence: CDR1 SQVTM, CDR2 ANQGSEA.